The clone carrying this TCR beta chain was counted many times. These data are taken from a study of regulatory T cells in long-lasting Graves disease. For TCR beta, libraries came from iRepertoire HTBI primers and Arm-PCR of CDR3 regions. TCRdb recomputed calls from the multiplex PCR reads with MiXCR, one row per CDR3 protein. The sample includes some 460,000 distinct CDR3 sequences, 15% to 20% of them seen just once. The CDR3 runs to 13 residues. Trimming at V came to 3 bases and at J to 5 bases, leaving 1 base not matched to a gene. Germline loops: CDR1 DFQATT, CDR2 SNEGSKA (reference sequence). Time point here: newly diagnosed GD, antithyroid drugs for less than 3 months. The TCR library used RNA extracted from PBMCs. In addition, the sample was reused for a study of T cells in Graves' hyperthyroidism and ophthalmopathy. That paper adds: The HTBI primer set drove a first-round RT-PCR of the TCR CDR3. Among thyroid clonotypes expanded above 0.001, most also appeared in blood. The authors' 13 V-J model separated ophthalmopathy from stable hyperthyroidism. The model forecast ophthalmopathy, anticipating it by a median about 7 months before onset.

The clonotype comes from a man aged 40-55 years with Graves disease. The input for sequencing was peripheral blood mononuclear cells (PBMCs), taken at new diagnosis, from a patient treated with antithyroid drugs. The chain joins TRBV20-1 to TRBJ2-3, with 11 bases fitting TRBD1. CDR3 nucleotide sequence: TGCAGTGCTAGGGACAGGGGGCTAGATACGCAGTATTTT. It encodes CSARDRGLDTQYF.